This TCR beta chain was captured in a study of blood T cell repertoires in COVID-19. Study summary: Collection of acute and convalescent COVID-19 samples took place in the United States, Italy and Spain. Nucleic acid was either cDNA or gDNA, and it came from T cells, B-cell-depleted T cells, or PBMCs.

Germline CDR1 reads LGHDT; CDR2 reads YNNKEL (reference sequence). The CDR3 totals 16 residues. V was shortened by 5 bases and J by 0 bases, with 17 bases between the two germline ends. In the original analysis: Estimated nucleated cell counts came from reference gene primer amplification. Clones were read by immunoSEQ multiplex PCR, and TCRdb kept only the in-frame ones, dropping some. That table gives V, J and clone size, and the DNA gave D and trimming. The repertoire includes about 200,000 clones, about 78% of them detected once, and 4.5% to 7% sits in the top ten. This chain connects TRBV3-1 (or the pseudogene TRBV3-2) to TRBJ2-7; TRBD2 might be the D (5 bases). This sequence was found in a woman in her 70s with acute or convalescent COVID-19. Sequencing used peripheral blood. CDR3 sequence reads: CASSSWRADLSYEQYF. CDR3 nucleotides: TGTGCCAGCAGCTCCTGGCGGGCAGATCTCTCCTACGAGCAGTACTTC.